The source of this T cell receptor (beta chain) is a study of shared clonotypes between healthy human individuals. CDR1 and CDR2 (germline): SGHVS, FQNEAQ. The CDR3 length is 13 residues. Trimming shortened V by 5 bases and J by 4 bases, and 11 bases separated the two germline ends. From CD4+ cells came CD45RA+ naive and CD45RA-negative memory subsets. The material for each subset, its genomic DNA, was split evenly across several immunoSEQ plates. Each PCR replicate from the sorted subsets contained about 200 ng DNA, which is some 31,000 T cell genomes. Some clones are missing from TCRdb's copy, which holds only in-frame ones; the method was immunoSEQ multiplex PCR. The sample holds around 1 million clones, less than 85% seen once.

The sequence was collected from a man aged 18 to 29 in good health. The V and J genes are TRBV7-8 and TRBJ1-2, with unresolved D. The sequenced material came from memory CD4+ T cells sorted from blood. Subset described: CD45RA-negative fraction. CDR3: CASSLGFGYGYTF. CDR3 bases: TGTGCCAGCAGCCTAGGATTCGGCTATGGCTACACCTTC.